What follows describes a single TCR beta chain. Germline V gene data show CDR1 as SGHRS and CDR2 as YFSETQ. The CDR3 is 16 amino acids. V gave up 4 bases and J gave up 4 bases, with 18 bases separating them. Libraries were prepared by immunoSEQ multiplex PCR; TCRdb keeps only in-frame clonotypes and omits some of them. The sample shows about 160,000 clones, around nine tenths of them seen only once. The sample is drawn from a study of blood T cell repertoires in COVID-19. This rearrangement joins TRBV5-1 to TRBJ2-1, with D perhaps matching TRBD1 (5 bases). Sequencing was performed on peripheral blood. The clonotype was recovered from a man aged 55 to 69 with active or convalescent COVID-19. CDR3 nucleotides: TGCGCCAGCAGCCCAGGGATTGGCGGAACATACAATGAGCAGTTCTTC. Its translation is CASSPGIGGTYNEQFF. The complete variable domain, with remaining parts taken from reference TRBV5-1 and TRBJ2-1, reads KAGVTQTPRYLIKTRGQQVTLSCSPISGHRSVSWYQQTPGQGLQFLFEYFSETQRNKGNFPGRFSGRQFSNSRSEMNVSTLELGDSALYLCASSPGIGGTYNEQFFGPGTRLTVL.